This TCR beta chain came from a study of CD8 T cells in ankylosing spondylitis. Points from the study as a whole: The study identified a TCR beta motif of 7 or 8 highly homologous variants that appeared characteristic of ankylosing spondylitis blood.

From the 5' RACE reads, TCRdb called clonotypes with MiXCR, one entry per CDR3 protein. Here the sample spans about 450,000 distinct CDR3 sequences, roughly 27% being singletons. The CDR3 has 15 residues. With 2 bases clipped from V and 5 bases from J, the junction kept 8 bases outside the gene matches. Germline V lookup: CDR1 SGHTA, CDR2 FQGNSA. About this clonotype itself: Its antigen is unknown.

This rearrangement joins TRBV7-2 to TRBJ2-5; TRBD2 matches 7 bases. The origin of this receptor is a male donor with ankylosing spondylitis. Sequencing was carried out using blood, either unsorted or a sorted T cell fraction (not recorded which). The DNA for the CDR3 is TGTGCCAGCAGCTTATGGCGGGAGAGTTTGGAGACCCAGTACTTC. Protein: CASSLWRESLETQYF.